The 19 T cell receptor beta chains given below trace back to one sample, sequenced in a study of CD8+CD57+ T cells in acquired aplastic anemia. Before being chosen for sequencing, patients had shown CD8+CD57+ cell expansion by flow cytometry. Genomic DNA templated the TCR beta VDJ and CDR3 profiling. MiXCR, applied by TCRdb to the reads, yields one record per CDR3 protein. The sample contains 200,000 to 250,000 distinct CDR3 sequences, 40% to 60% of which appear only once. The sample comprised sorted CD4+, CD8+, or CD8+CD57+ T cells (not recorded which) from PBMCs. The receptor set was obtained from a human donor with aplastic anemia.

The chain links TRBV24-1 to TRBJ2-1; 11 bases line up with TRBD2. The CDR3 covers 18 residues. Trimming at V came to 4 bases and at J to 4 bases, leaving 11 bases not matched to a gene. The V gene's germline CDR1 is KGHDR and CDR2 SFDVKD. This chain's CDR3 is CATSDRSLAGGLYNEQFF. In DNA form, the CDR3 reads TGTGCCACCAGTGACCGCTCCTTAGCGGGAGGGCTATACAATGAGCAGTTCTTC.

Ten or more counts support this clonotype. The DNA of the CDR3 is TGTGCCATCAGTGAACAGCGGGGGAGCACAGATACGCAGTATTTT. Amino acid sequence: CAISEQRGSTDTQYF. The rearrangement uses TRBV10-3 and TRBJ2-3; 8 bases match TRBD2. The germline V gene encodes CDR1 ENHRY and CDR2 SYGVKD. V lost 3 bases to trimming and J lost 0 bases; unmatched junction nucleotides: 2. The CDR3 spans 15 residues.

The table lists this clonotype with many counts. The rearrangement joins TRBV11-2 to TRBJ2-7; 8 nucleotides align to TRBD2. With V trimmed by 0 bases and J by 2 bases, 3 bases remained unmatched. The CDR3 has 15 amino acids. Per the germline V gene, CDR1 is SGHAT and CDR2 is FQNNGV. CDR3 in DNA: TGTGCCAGCAGCTTAGAGACCGGGGGGGCCTACGAGCAGTACTTC. Its translation: CASSLETGGAYEQYF.

The CDR3 DNA is TGTGCCAGCAGCAGGGAAGTGGATATGTCCTACGAGCAGTACTTC. Translated: CASSREVDMSYEQYF. The chain carries TRBV7-8 and TRBJ2-7, with D unclear. The length of the CDR3 is 15 residues. Trimming took 5 bases from V and 1 from J, leaving 15 bases between them. Germline assignment: CDR1 SGHVS and CDR2 FQNEAQ.

This clonotype was recorded many times. The chain combines TRBV20-1 with TRBJ1-6, with D possibly matching TRBD1 (5 bases). V was clipped by 0 bases and J by 7 bases, with 16 bases between them. Germline V CDR1 and CDR2: DFQATT, SNEGSKA (reference sequence). CDR3 size: 16 residues. The CDR3 region has the DNA TGCAGTGCTAGAGACCCGACAGCCACGGTGAATTCACCCCTCCACTTT. This gives the protein CSARDPTATVNSPLHF.

This clonotype was counted many times. The V and J genes are TRBV20-1 and TRBJ2-7; no definite D call. Trimming pared 0 bases from V and 3 bases from J, leaving 12 bases between. The CDR3 is 14 residues long. In germline, CDR1 is DFQATT, CDR2 SNEGSKA (reference sequence). The CDR3 is CSARDRPSDYEQYF. CDR3 nucleotides: TGCAGTGCTAGAGATCGCCCTTCCGACTACGAGCAGTACTTC.

Ten or more counts support this clonotype. This chain links TRBV6-6 with TRBJ2-1; perhaps D is TRBD1 or TRBD2 (7 bases each). Germline V lookup: CDR1 MNHNY, CDR2 SVGAGI (reference sequence). V was clipped by 2 bases and J by 9 bases, with 11 bases between them. The CDR3 consists of 13 residues. CDR3 sequence: CASSYQGGAEQFF. The CDR3 coding sequence is TGTGCCAGCAGTTACCAGGGGGGGGCTGAGCAGTTCTTC.

This clonotype came up once. The rearrangement links TRBV15 to TRBJ1-2; D is perhaps TRBD1 (5 bases). V lost 3 bases, J lost 4 bases, and 18 bases lay in between. Germline-derived CDR1 and CDR2 are LNHNV and YYDKDF (reference sequence). This CDR3 is 16 amino acids long. This CDR3 is CATSSRGTLSGYGYTF. The CDR3 coding sequence is TGTGCCACCAGCAGTCGGGGGACGCTCTCGGGCTATGGCTACACCTTC.

This sequence joins TRBV20-1 and TRBJ2-7; tentatively, D is TRBD1 or TRBD2 (5 bases each). The CDR3 covers 11 residues. V was pared by 6 bases and J by 6 bases, with 12 bases between. CDR1 is DFQATT, CDR2 SNEGSKA, per germline (reference sequence). The DNA of the CDR3 is TGCAGTGCCCGAGGGGTTTCCGAGCAGTACGTC. Protein sequence: CSARGVSEQYV.

The chain employs TRBV7-9 and TRBJ1-2, with D possibly being TRBD1 (6 bases). V was pared by 1 base and J by 5 bases, with 17 bases between. Germline CDR1 is SEHNR and CDR2 is FQNEAQ (reference sequence). This CDR3 is 16 amino acids long. The CDR3 reads CASSLGQGNSPYGYTF. CDR3 coding DNA: TGTGCCAGCAGCTTAGGGCAGGGGAACTCGCCATATGGCTACACCTTC.

This chain joins TRBV2 and TRBJ1-6; no clear D. The germline V gene has CDR1 SNHLY and CDR2 FYNNEI. The CDR3 runs 14 residues. Trimming cost V 5 bases and J 7 bases, with 12 bases left between them. The CDR3 region is CASSRGRRNSPLHF. In DNA form, the CDR3 reads TGTGCCAGCAGTCGAGGCCGCCGCAATTCACCCCTCCACTTT.

V and J are TRBV10-2 and TRBJ2-3, with 13 positions matching TRBD2. In germline, CDR1 is WSHSY, CDR2 SAAADI. The CDR3 has 17 amino acids. J was trimmed by 5 bases and V by 3 bases; bases with no gene match: 8. The CDR3 here is CASSDLTSGRRGDTQYF. CDR3 DNA sequence: TGCGCCAGCAGTGACTTGACTAGCGGGAGGAGGGGAGATACGCAGTATTTT.

The sample holds many counts of this clonotype. This chain connects TRBV5-1 to TRBJ1-1; 11 bases match TRBD1. The CDR3 is 15 amino acids. The V and J ends lost 5 bases and 1 base, in that order; junction bases with no gene match: 4. Germline lookup yields CDR1 SGHRS and CDR2 YFSETQ. Here the CDR3 reads CASSRGTGGNTEAFF. The CDR3 DNA reads as TGCGCCAGCAGTCGAGGGACAGGGGGGAACACTGAAGCTTTCTTT.

This clonotype was detected a few times. The chain recombines TRBV30 with TRBJ2-7; D is possibly TRBD1 (5 bases). V dropped 6 bases and J dropped 0 bases, with 15 bases sitting between them. Germline V CDR1 and CDR2: GTSNPN, SVGIG (reference sequence). This CDR3 comprises 14 residues. The CDR3 spells CACRRSDSSYEQYF. The CDR3 coding sequence is TGTGCCTGCCGCCGGTCCGACAGCTCCTACGAGCAGTACTTC.

Comments on this clonotype: This sequence may be a read error, since a much larger clone differs from it by one base. The chain has TRBV19 and TRBJ2-1; TRBD2 matches 10 bases. Germline V lookup: CDR1 LNHDA, CDR2 SQIVND (reference sequence). V was clipped by 3 bases and J by 5 bases; unmatched bases: 13. The CDR3 is 18 amino acids. This CDR3 is CASSMPGTSATTNNEQFF. DNA of the CDR3: TGTGCCAGTAGTATGCCGGGGACTAGCGCCACCACTAACAATGAGCAGTTCTTC. Full variable domain (rest looked up from reference TRBV19 and TRBJ2-1): DGGITQSPKYLFRKEGQNVTLSCEQNLNHDAMYWYRQDPGQGLRLIYYSQIVNDFQKGDIAEGYSVSREKKESFPLTVTSAQKNPTAFYLCASSMPGTSATTNNEQFFGPGTRLTVL.

This clonotype came up many times. This chain uses TRBV7-9 with TRBJ2-1; D gene unclear. This CDR3 is built from 14 residues. Looked up from germline, CDR1 is SEHNR and CDR2 is FQNEAQ (reference sequence). V lost 2 bases, J lost 2 bases, and 7 bases lay in between. CDR3 sequence reads: CASSLTQTYNEQFF. Here the CDR3 DNA reads TGTGCCAGCAGCTTAACCCAGACCTACAATGAGCAGTTCTTC.

In its sample, this clonotype was seen many times. The V call is TRBV2, the J call TRBJ1-1, with D tentatively TRBD1 (6 bases). Germline CDR1 is SNHLY and CDR2 is FYNNEI. V gave up 9 bases and J gave up 7 bases, with 21 bases separating them. CDR3 size: 14 residues. DNA of the CDR3: TGTGCCAGTTTGGAGACGCACGGAGGGGGTGAAGCTTTCTTT. Translation gives CASLETHGGGEAFF.

This clonotype was recorded once. A much more abundant neighbour one base away suggests this may be a read error. The chain joins TRBV19 to TRBJ2-1, with 9 bases that match TRBD2. Germline CDR1 reads LNHDA; CDR2 reads SQIVND (reference sequence). The CDR3 loop spans 15 amino acids. The CDR3 reads CASSIIAGAYNERFF. CDR3 in DNA: TGTGCCAGTAGTATTATAGCGGGGGCCTACAATGAGCGGTTCTTC.

This clonotype was counted once. The gene calls are TRBV7-2 and TRBJ2-7, with 13 nucleotides matching TRBD2. CDR3 length equals 18 residues. CDR1 is SGHTA, CDR2 FQGNSA, per germline. Unmatched junction bases numbered 14, after V lost 6 bases and J lost 3 bases. CDR3 loop: CASSPRPGTSGTGYEQYF. The CDR3 coding sequence is TGTGCCAGCAGTCCCCGTCCCGGGACTAGCGGGACCGGCTACGAGCAGTACTTC. The whole variable domain, filled in from reference TRBV7-2 and TRBJ2-7, reads GAGVSQSPSNKVTEKGKDVELRCDPISGHTALYWYRQSLGQGLEFLIYFQGNSAPDKSGLPSDRFSAERTGGSVSTLTIQRTQQEDSAVYLCASSPRPGTSGTGYEQYFGPGTRLTVT.